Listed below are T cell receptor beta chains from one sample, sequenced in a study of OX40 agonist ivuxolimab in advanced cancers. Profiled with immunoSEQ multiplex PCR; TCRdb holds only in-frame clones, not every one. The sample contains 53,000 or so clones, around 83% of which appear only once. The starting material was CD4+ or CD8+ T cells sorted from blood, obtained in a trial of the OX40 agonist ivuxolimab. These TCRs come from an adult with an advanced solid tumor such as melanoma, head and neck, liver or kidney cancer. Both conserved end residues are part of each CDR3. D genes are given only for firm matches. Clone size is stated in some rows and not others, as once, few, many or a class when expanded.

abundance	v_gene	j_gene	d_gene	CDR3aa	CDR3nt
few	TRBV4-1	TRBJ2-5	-	CASSQLVTETQYF	TGCGCCAGCAGCCAATTGGTAACGGAGACCCAGTACTTC
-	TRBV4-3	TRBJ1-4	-	CASSQDPPGTTSTNEKLFF	TGCGCCAGCAGCCAAGATCCCCCGGGGACGACTTCAACTAATGAAAAACTGTTTTTT
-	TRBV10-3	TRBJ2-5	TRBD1	CAISYDREETQYF	TGTGCCATCAGTTACGACAGGGAGGAGACCCAGTACTTC
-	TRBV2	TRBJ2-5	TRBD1	CASTPGTGAYETQYF	TGTGCCAGCACTCCCGGGACAGGGGCATACGAGACCCAGTACTTC
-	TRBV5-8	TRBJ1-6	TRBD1	CASRYGQGDSPLHF	TGTGCCAGCAGATACGGACAGGGTGATTCACCCCTCCACTTT
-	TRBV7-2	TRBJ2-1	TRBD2	CASSGSGDSYNEQFF	TGTGCCAGCAGCGGCAGCGGGGACTCCTACAATGAGCAGTTCTTC
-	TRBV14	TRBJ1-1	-	CASSLVGTEAFF	TGTGCCAGCAGCCTGGTTGGCACTGAAGCTTTCTTT
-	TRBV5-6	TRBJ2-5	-	CASSLGGAETQYF	TGTGCCAGCAGCCTGGGGGGCGCGGAGACCCAGTACTTC
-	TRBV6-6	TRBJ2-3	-	CASTPGISTDTQYF	TGTGCCAGCACCCCCGGGATTAGCACAGATACGCAGTATTTT
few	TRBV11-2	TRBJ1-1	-	CASSLEPGGEAFF	TGTGCCAGCAGCTTAGAACCCGGGGGTGAAGCTTTCTTT
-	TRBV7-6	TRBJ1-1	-	CASSPGAKGAEAFF	TGTGCCAGCAGCCCAGGCGCCAAGGGAGCTGAAGCTTTCTTT
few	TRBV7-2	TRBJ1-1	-	CASSPGGGTRMNTEAFF	TGTGCCAGCAGCCCGGGCGGGGGGACAAGGATGAACACTGAAGCTTTCTTT
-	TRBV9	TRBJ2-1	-	CASSVWGEPYNEQFF	TGTGCCAGCAGCGTTTGGGGGGAGCCTTACAATGAGCAGTTCTTC
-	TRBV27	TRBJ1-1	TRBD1	CASTGQGNTEAFF	TGTGCCAGCACCGGACAGGGGAACACTGAAGCTTTCTTT
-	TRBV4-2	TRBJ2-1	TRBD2	CASGFTSGKYNEQFF	TGTGCCAGCGGATTCACTAGCGGGAAGTACAATGAGCAGTTCTTC
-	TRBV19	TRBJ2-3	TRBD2	CASSIRTSGSTDTQYF	TGTGCCAGTAGTATTCGGACTAGCGGAAGCACAGATACGCAGTATTTT
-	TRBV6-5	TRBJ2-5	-	CASRQREETQYF	TGTGCCAGCAGACAACGCGAGGAGACCCAGTACTTC
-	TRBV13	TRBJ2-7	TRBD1	CASSLQGVEQYF	TGTGCCAGCAGCTTACAGGGGGTCGAGCAGTACTTC
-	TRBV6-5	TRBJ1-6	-	CASSYSTQGDLHF	TGTGCCAGCAGTTACTCCACCCAGGGCGACCTCCACTTT
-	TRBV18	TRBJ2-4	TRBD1	CASSPRQGVRKNIQYF	TGTGCCAGCTCCCCTCGACAGGGAGTAAGAAAAAACATTCAGTACTTC
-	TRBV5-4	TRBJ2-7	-	CASSFLSLGEQYF	TGTGCCAGCAGCTTTCTCTCCCTGGGGGAGCAGTACTTC
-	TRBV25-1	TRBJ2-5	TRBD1	CASSDFSTGTETQYF	TGTGCCAGCAGTGACTTCTCGACAGGGACGGAGACCCAGTACTTC
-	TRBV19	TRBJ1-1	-	CASSIGMNTEAFF	TGTGCCAGTAGTATTGGAATGAACACTGAAGCTTTCTTT
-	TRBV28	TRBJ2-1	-	CASSLPQDSHNEQFF	TGTGCCAGCAGTTTACCCCAAGACAGCCACAATGAGCAGTTCTTC
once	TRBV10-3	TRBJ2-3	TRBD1	CATVQGKGTDTQYF	TGTGCCACAGTACAGGGGAAAGGTACAGATACGCAGTATTTT
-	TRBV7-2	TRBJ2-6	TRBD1	CASSRTGISGANVLTF	TGTGCCAGCAGCAGGACAGGTATCTCTGGGGCCAACGTCCTGACTTTC
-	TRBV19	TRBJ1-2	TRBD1	CASSPPGQGAWGYTF	TGTGCCAGTAGTCCTCCGGGACAGGGGGCGTGGGGCTACACCTTC
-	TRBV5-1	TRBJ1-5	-	CASSLGPLIGQPQHF	TGCGCCAGCAGCTTAGGCCCCCTGATAGGGCAGCCCCAGCATTTT
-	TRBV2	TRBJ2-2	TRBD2	CASKLGRGAGELFF	TGTGCCAGCAAGCTAGGTCGGGGGGCCGGGGAGCTGTTTTTT
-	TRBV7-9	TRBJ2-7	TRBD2	CASSLLADEQYF	TGTGCCAGCAGCCTCCTAGCGGACGAGCAGTACTTC
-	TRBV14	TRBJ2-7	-	CASSRLGRISYEQYF	TGTGCCAGCAGCCGACTGGGACGGATCTCCTACGAGCAGTACTTC
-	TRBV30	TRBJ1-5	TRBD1	CAWSGGQGDQPQHF	TGTGCCTGGAGTGGGGGACAGGGCGATCAGCCCCAGCATTTT
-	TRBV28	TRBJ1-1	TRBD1	CASRGGGQGNTEAFF	TGTGCCAGCAGGGGAGGAGGACAGGGGAACACTGAAGCTTTCTTT
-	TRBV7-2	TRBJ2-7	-	CASSLAPSIYEQYF	TGTGCCAGCAGCTTAGCCCCCAGCATCTACGAGCAGTACTTC
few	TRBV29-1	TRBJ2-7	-	CSVAWTPRVEQYF	TGCAGCGTTGCCTGGACACCCAGGGTCGAGCAGTACTTC
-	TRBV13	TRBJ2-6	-	CASSWVRTGANVLTF	TGTGCCAGCAGCTGGGTTAGGACTGGGGCCAACGTCCTGACTTTC
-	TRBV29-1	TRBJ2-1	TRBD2	CSVENPFGLAGEYNEQFF	TGCAGCGTTGAAAACCCCTTCGGACTAGCGGGAGAGTACAATGAGCAGTTCTTC
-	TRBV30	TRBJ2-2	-	CAWSVPWTVNTGELFF	TGTGCCTGGAGTGTACCCTGGACGGTGAACACCGGGGAGCTGTTTTTT
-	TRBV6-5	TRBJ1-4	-	CASSSDRSNEKLFF	TGTGCCAGCAGTTCAGACAGGTCTAATGAAAAACTGTTTTTT